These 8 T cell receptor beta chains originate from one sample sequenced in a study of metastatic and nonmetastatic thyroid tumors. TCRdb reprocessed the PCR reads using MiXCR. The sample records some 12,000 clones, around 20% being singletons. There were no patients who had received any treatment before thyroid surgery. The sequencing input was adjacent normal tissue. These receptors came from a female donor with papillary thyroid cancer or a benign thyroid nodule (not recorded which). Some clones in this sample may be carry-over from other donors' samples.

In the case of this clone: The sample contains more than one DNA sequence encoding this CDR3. CDR3: CASTHPATGGSSYEQYV. DNA of the CDR3: TGTGCCAGTACCCACCCTGCCACAGGGGGTAGCTCCTACGAGCAGTACGTC. This sequence joins TRBV19 and TRBJ2-7, with 8 bases matching TRBD1. The CDR3 runs to 17 residues. From germline, CDR1 is LNHDA and CDR2 SQIVND (reference sequence). Trimming took 7 bases from V and 0 from J; bases not matched to a gene: 14.

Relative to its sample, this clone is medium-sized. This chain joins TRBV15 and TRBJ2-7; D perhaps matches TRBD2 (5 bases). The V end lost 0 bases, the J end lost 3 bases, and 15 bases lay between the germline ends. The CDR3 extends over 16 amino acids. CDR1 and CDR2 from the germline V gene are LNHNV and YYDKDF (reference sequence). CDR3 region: CATSRDLRLRGYEQYF. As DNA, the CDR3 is TGTGCCACCAGCAGAGATCTCCGACTACGGGGCTACGAGCAGTACTTC.

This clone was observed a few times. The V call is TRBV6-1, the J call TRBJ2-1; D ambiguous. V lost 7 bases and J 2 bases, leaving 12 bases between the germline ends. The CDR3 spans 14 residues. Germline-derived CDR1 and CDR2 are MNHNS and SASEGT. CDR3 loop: CASIPPVAYNEQFF. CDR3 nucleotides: TGTGCCAGCATTCCCCCGGTGGCCTACAATGAGCAGTTCTTC.

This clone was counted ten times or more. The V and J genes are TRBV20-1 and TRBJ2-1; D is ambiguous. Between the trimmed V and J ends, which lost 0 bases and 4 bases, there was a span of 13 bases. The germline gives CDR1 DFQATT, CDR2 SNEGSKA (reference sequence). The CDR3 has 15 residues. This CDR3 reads CSARDPLSAYNEQFF. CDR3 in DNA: TGCAGTGCTAGAGATCCGCTAAGTGCATACAATGAGCAGTTCTTC.

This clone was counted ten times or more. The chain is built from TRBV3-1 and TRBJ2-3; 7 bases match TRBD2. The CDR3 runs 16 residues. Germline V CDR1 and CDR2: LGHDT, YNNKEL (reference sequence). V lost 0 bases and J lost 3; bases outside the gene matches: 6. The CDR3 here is CASSQDWGGGTDTQYF. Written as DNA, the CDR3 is TGTGCCAGCAGCCAAGACTGGGGGGGAGGTACAGATACGCAGTATTTT.

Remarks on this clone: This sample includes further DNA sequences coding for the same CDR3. Written as DNA, the CDR3 is TGCAGTGCTAGAGATGGCAGGGGATATTCACCCCTCCACTTT. This encodes CSARDGRGYSPLHF. The chain uses TRBV20-1 and TRBJ1-6; possibly TRBD1 for D (6 bases). The length of the CDR3 is 14 residues. Trimming cost V 0 bases and J 8 bases, with 11 bases left between them. The V gene's germline CDR1 is DFQATT and CDR2 SNEGSKA (reference sequence).

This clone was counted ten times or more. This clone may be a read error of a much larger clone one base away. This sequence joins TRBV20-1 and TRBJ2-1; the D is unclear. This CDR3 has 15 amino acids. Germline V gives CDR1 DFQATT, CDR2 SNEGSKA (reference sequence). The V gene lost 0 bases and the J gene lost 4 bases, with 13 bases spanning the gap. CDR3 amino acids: CSARDPLSVYNEQFF. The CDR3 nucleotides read TGCAGTGCTAGAGATCCGCTAAGTGTATACAATGAGCAGTTCTTC.

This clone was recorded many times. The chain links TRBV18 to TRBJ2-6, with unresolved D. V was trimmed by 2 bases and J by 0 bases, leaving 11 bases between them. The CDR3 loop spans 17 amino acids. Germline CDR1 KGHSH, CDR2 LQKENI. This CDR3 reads CASSPMSGSSGANVLTF. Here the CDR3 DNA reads TGTGCCAGCTCACCAATGTCTGGAAGCTCTGGGGCCAACGTCCTGACTTTC.